These 25 T cell receptor beta chains were all obtained from the same sample, sequenced in a study of cytomegalovirus exposure and HLA in healthy donors. Primers for the PCR totalled 60 Vbeta and 13 Jbeta. Method: immunoSEQ multiplex PCR; TCRdb's copy keeps in-frame clones and lacks some. The data contain roughly 130,000 clones, about three quarters of them singletons. Input material: PBMCs. All receptors derive from a woman between 55 and 75 years old in good health and CMV-seropositive.

V usage is TRBV10-3 and J usage is TRBJ1-2; TRBD1 matches at 10 bases. This CDR3 is 15 amino acids long. The V gene's germline CDR1 is ENHRY and CDR2 SYGVKD. The trim removed 1 base at V and 6 bases at J, leaving 5 bases unmatched. The CDR3 DNA reads as TGTGCCATCAGTGAGTGGTCGGGACAGGGGAATGGCTACACCTTC. This gives the protein CAISEWSGQGNGYTF.

A few counts support this clone. V gene TRBV5-8 combines with J gene TRBJ2-5, with 7 bases lining up with TRBD1. Gene TRBJ2-7 matches the end of the DNA better, so the J call may be wrong. The CDR3 contains 14 residues. Germline V lookup: CDR1 SGHTS, CDR2 YDEGEE. CDR3 sequence reads: CASSHGTVDYEQYF. In DNA form, the CDR3 reads TGTGCCAGCAGCCACGGGACAGTTGACTACGAGCAGTACTTC.

This clone was counted between two and nine times. This rearrangement joins TRBV7-2 to TRBJ1-1; a possible D gene is TRBD1 (6 bases). Germline V gives CDR1 SGHTA, CDR2 FQGNSA. V was shortened by 1 base and J by 5 bases, with 8 bases between the two germline ends. The CDR3 covers 13 residues. The CDR3 reads CASSLGGRTEAFF. CDR3 nucleotide sequence: TGTGCCAGCAGCTTAGGGGGGCGGACTGAAGCTTTCTTT.

This clone has a handful of counts. CDR3 sequence (DNA): TGCGCCAGCAGCCAAACTGAAGCGGAGGCGGATCAGCCCCAGCATTTT. This gives the protein CASSQTEAEADQPQHF. The chain employs TRBV4-1 and TRBJ1-5; D ambiguous. This CDR3 has 16 residues. The germline CDR1 and CDR2 sequences are MGHRA and YSYEKL. V lost 2 bases to trimming and J lost 5 bases, with 16 bases between them.

The chain couples TRBV10-3 to TRBJ1-1; 7 bases agree with TRBD1. This CDR3 contains 15 residues. CDR1 and CDR2 (germline): ENHRY, SYGVKD. V was clipped by 0 bases and J by 6 bases; unmatched bases: 7. This CDR3 reads CAISESRGPGPEAFF. The CDR3 DNA is TGTGCCATCAGTGAGTCAAGGGGGCCAGGACCTGAAGCTTTCTTT.

This clone has more than one count but fewer than ten. The chain employs TRBV5-4 and TRBJ1-1; 7 bases line up with TRBD1. The germline CDR1 and CDR2 sequences are SGHNT and YYREEE (reference sequence). The ends lost 0 bases at V and 7 bases at J; junction bases unmatched: 9. CDR3 size: 15 residues. CDR3 region: CASSLAGRGPDEAFF. DNA of the CDR3: TGTGCCAGCAGCTTGGCCGGAAGGGGGCCGGATGAAGCTTTCTTT.

About this clone itself: Other DNA sequences in the same sample also yield this CDR3. The chain links TRBV9 to TRBJ1-1; D unresolved. The CDR3 spans 15 residues. The germline V gene has CDR1 SGDLS and CDR2 YYNGEE. Trimming left V 0 bases short and J 6 bases short, with 15 bases between. The CDR3, as DNA: TGTGCCAGCAGCGTAGCTGGCGGGCCGTCCGCTGAAGCTTTCTTT. Residues: CASSVAGGPSAEAFF.

CDR3 region: CASSIKGGAGYEQYF. The CDR3 DNA is TGTGCCAGTAGTATAAAAGGGGGCGCCGGGTACGAGCAGTACTTC. The chain combines TRBV19 with TRBJ2-7; 7 bases line up with TRBD1. The CDR3 is 15 residues long. With V trimmed by 2 bases and J by 4 bases, 8 bases remained unmatched. Germline CDR1 is LNHDA and CDR2 is SQIVND (reference sequence).

This chain links TRBV29-1 with TRBJ2-3, with a possible D match to TRBD2 (7 bases). V lost 6 bases, J lost 0 bases, and 16 bases lay in between. The germline CDR1 and CDR2 sequences are SQVTM and ANQGSEA. This CDR3 is built from 15 residues. Here the CDR3 DNA reads TGCAGCGTGGAGGGGGGGGCCACAAGCACAGATACGCAGTATTTT. It is translated as CSVEGGATSTDTQYF.

CDR3 loop: CASSLEPRGLYGYTF. The CDR3, as DNA: TGTGCCAGCAGCTTGGAGCCCAGGGGGCTCTATGGCTACACCTTC. This chain links TRBV5-5 with TRBJ1-2, with 8 nucleotides matching TRBD1. Germline V gives CDR1 SGHKS, CDR2 YYEKEE (reference sequence). The ends lost 0 bases at V and 4 bases at J; junction bases unmatched: 5. The CDR3 contains 15 residues.

This clone was observed a handful of times. This sequence joins TRBV4-1 and TRBJ1-1; 9 bases are shared with TRBD1. The CDR3 contains 12 residues. The J segment lost 11 bases and the V segment lost 3 bases, leaving 4 bases of the junction unmatched. Germline V gene data show CDR1 as MGHRA and CDR2 as YSYEKL. CDR3 in DNA: TGCGCCAGCAGCCAGGGGACAGGGCCGGCTTTCTTT. It codes for CASSQGTGPAFF.

A single count supports this clone. The chain recombines TRBV13 with TRBJ2-3, with no clear D. V was shortened by 4 bases and J by 6 bases, with 8 bases between the two germline ends. This CDR3 comprises 12 residues. In germline, CDR1 is PRHDT, CDR2 FYEKMQ (reference sequence). DNA for the CDR3: TGTGCCAGCAGCTCCGGTCCCGATACGCAGTATTTT. It yields the protein CASSSGPDTQYF.

This sequence joins TRBV27 and TRBJ1-1; 9 bases align to TRBD1. Per germline, CDR1 MNHEY and CDR2 SMNVEV (reference sequence). The CDR3 runs to 14 residues. V shed 6 bases, J shed 5 bases, and the junction held 7 bases outside the gene matches. CDR3 in DNA: TGTGCCAGCAGCCTAGGACAGGGGTGGACTGAAGCTTTCTTT. Residues: CASSLGQGWTEAFF.

This chain uses TRBV19 with TRBJ1-3, with D unresolved. In germline, CDR1 is LNHDA, CDR2 SQIVND (reference sequence). Trimming stripped 5 bases from V and 2 bases from J, with 4 bases between. There are 12 residues in the CDR3. DNA of the CDR3: TGTGCCAGTAGTCCGGCTGGAAACACCATATATTTT. Its protein product is CASSPAGNTIYF.

This chain links TRBV15 with TRBJ2-5; TRBD1 might be the D (6 bases). Germline CDR1 LNHNV, CDR2 YYDKDF (reference sequence). The CDR3 contains 13 residues. V was shortened by 3 bases and J by 4 bases, with 9 bases between the two germline ends. CDR3 loop: CATSSGQIETQYF. For the CDR3, the DNA is TGTGCCACCAGCAGTGGACAGATAGAGACCCAGTACTTC.

The rearrangement joins TRBV5-1 to TRBJ2-3; tentatively, D is TRBD1 (5 bases). V dropped 0 bases and J dropped 2 bases, with 10 bases sitting between them. CDR1 is SGHRS and CDR2 is YFSETQ in the germline V gene. This CDR3 has 15 amino acids. In DNA, the CDR3 is TGCGCCAGCAGCTTGGCGACAGCCTCCACAGATACGCAGTATTTT. Protein sequence: CASSLATASTDTQYF.

This chain links TRBV5-1 with TRBJ1-3, with TRBD1 identical over 10 bases. Germline lookup yields CDR1 SGHRS and CDR2 YFSETQ. Losses at the gene ends were 5 bases for V and 3 bases for J; bases not matched to a gene: 5. The CDR3 covers 15 residues. This chain's CDR3 is CASSRQGAHGNTIYF. The DNA of the CDR3 is TGCGCCAGCAGTCGACAGGGGGCGCATGGAAACACCATATATTTT.

The CDR3 DNA sequence: TGTGCCAGCAGGTCTTGGGAGAGCGGCGAGCAGTACTTC. Translating it yields CASRSWESGEQYF. V is TRBV6-5 and J is TRBJ2-7, with a possible D match to TRBD2 (5 bases). Germline V CDR1 and CDR2: MNHEY, SVGAGI. This CDR3 spans 13 amino acids. The V end was cut by 6 bases, the J end by 6 bases, with 15 bases between.

This sequence joins TRBV6-5 and TRBJ1-2, with 8 nucleotides matching TRBD1. This CDR3 comprises 13 residues. Unmatched junction bases numbered 7, after V lost 6 bases and J lost 7 bases. Germline V gene lookup returns CDR1 MNHEY and CDR2 SVGAGI. As DNA, the CDR3 is TGTGCCAGCAGCCTTCAGGGGGCGACTGGCTACACCTTC. This translates into CASSLQGATGYTF.

The V gene is TRBV5-8, the J gene TRBJ2-1; perhaps TRBD1 as D (6 bases). The V gene lost 4 bases and the J gene lost 5 bases, with 16 bases spanning the gap. The CDR3 loop spans 15 amino acids. Per germline, CDR1 SGHTS and CDR2 YDEGEE. CDR3 coding DNA: TGTGCCAGCAGCACCCCCGGGACACTAGACAATGAGCAGTTCTTC. This sequence encodes CASSTPGTLDNEQFF.

J is TRBJ1-1 and V is TRBV6-5; TRBD1 matches 8 bases. There are 15 residues in the CDR3. Losses at the gene ends were 2 bases for V and 4 bases for J; bases not matched to a gene: 6. The germline CDR1 and CDR2 sequences are MNHEY and SVGAGI. The CDR3 loop is CASSYRSDRATEAFF. The CDR3 bases are TGTGCCAGCAGTTACCGATCGGACAGGGCCACTGAAGCTTTCTTT.

The chain couples TRBV20-1 to TRBJ1-1; D is undetermined. Germline CDR1 and CDR2: DFQATT and SNEGSKA (reference sequence). CDR3 length: 11 amino acids. V was clipped by 3 bases and J by 6 bases, with 8 bases between them. The CDR3 loop reads CSASGGSEAFF. The CDR3 DNA is TGCAGTGCTAGTGGAGGGTCTGAAGCTTTCTTT.

The chain combines TRBV6-1 with TRBJ2-3; 7 bases agree with TRBD2. Trimming removed 8 bases from V and 1 base from J; junction bases left unmatched: 6. This CDR3 has 14 amino acids. In germline, CDR1 is MNHNS, CDR2 SASEGT. The CDR3 coding sequence is TGTGCCAGCTCGCGGGAGTTCGGCACAGATACGCAGTATTTT. The encoded protein is CASSREFGTDTQYF.

The chain links TRBV7-9 to TRBJ1-1; no definite D call. Trimming pared 5 bases from V and 3 bases from J, leaving 13 bases between. The germline V gene encodes CDR1 SEHNR and CDR2 FQNEAQ (reference sequence). The CDR3 contains 14 residues. DNA of the CDR3: TGTGCCAGCAGCCCATTTGCGGTAGACACTGAAGCTTTCTTT. This encodes CASSPFAVDTEAFF.

The chain uses TRBV2 and TRBJ1-1; D remains unclear. Per germline, CDR1 SNHLY and CDR2 FYNNEI. V was shortened by 6 bases and J by 1 base, with 9 bases between the two germline ends. CDR3 length: 13 amino acids. This chain's CDR3 is CASRTPGNTEAFF. CDR3 in DNA: TGTGCCAGCAGGACGCCGGGGAACACTGAAGCTTTCTTT.